This note documents a single TCR beta chain sequence. Per the authors' pipeline: Amplifying reference gene primers gave estimates of nucleated cell counts. Here immunoSEQ multiplex PCR was the method, and the copy in TCRdb shows in-frame clones only, minus some. V, J and clone size are those of that table, while D and trimming were read from the DNA. The sample consists of about 170,000 clones, around nine tenths of them appearing once. This record belongs to a study of blood T cell repertoires in COVID-19. Study in general: Some COVID-19 samples were acute and others convalescent; all came from the United States, Italy and Spain. T cells, B-cell-depleted T cells, or PBMCs supplied cDNA or gDNA.

The CDR3 sequence is 12 residues long. V dropped 6 bases and J dropped 8 bases, with 11 bases sitting between them. Germline V CDR1 and CDR2: MNHNY, SVGAGI (reference sequence). What was sequenced was peripheral blood. This TCR was recovered from a man aged 18 to 35 with active or convalescent COVID-19. V and J are TRBV6-6 and TRBJ2-1; D is possibly TRBD2 (5 bases). CDR3 nucleotides: TGTGCCAGCAGATCTAGGACTGATGAGCAGTTCTTC. Encoded protein: CASRSRTDEQFF.